One T cell receptor (beta chain) is described in this entry. This clonotype was seen many times. Its antigen remains unidentified. It has no much larger one-base neighbor in the sample; base qualities were not kept. What this sample's treatment or condition label stands for: allogeneic hematopoietic cell transplantation with graft depleted of TCRalphabeta T cells and CD19 B cells. The children who served as transplant recipients had been given grafts of TCRalphabeta/CD19-depleted allogeneic hematopoietic cells. The method was PCR. Instrument on record: Illumina HiSeq 2500. Molecular barcoding was employed in the preparation of TCR libraries, with unique molecular identifiers being used to normalize TCRbeta repertoire quantification. TCRdb handled the public reads itself, with Q25 trimming in fastp and clone calling in MiXCR, and kept productive beta chains. Rows merge per CDR3 protein into single entries with the most common DNA and genes. The sample has 600,000 to 800,000 distinct CDR3 sequences on record, 13% of them singletons. Approximately 0.8% of the sample is taken by the ten largest.

The data were obtained in a study of T-cell reconstitution after alpha-beta-depleted transplantation in children (dated by TCRdb to about 2016). General notes on the study: Using TCR repertoire profiling, the study quantitatively followed how T-cell immune reconstitution unfolded in children after TCRalphabeta/CD19-depleted allogeneic hematopoietic cell transplantation.

Paper-wide results and their limitations: Over the following months the frequencies of hyperexpanded clones went down, and after one year T-cell counts and TCRbeta diversity were mostly credited to newly produced T cells. In some patients, high TCRbeta diversity at day 60 was attributed to recipient T cells and intrathymic progenitors that had survived conditioning. About two months after transplant, the apparently early recovery of alphabetaT-cell counts reportedly depended on just several hundred clones that had expanded rapidly and came from non-depleted graft cells.

CDR1 and CDR2 are drawn from the germline V gene (reference sequence): DFQATT, SNEGSKA. Deletion took 4 bases off V and 1 base off J, with a span of 5 bases between the germline ends. Measured from the cysteine to the phenylalanine, the CDR3 is 12 residues long. The only DNA kept is the CDR3, 36 bases in frame from the first base. The chain joins TRBV20-1 to TRBJ1-3; no D gene is confidently identified. The source material was PBMCs, sampled before TCRalphabeta/CD19-depleted stem cell transplant. The clonotype comes from a girl aged 2-10 years with congenital amegakaryocytic thrombocytopenia, due to receive a stem cell transplant. The DNA sequence is given as TGCAGTGCTAAGGAATCTGGAAACACCATATATTTT. Its protein reads: CSAKESGNTIYF.